Listed below are T cell receptor beta chains from one sample, sequenced in a study of T cells in localized non-small cell lung cancer. The protocol was immunoSEQ multiplex PCR, while the TCRdb copy is restricted to in-frame clones and leaves out a portion. The sample holds under 100,000 clones, approximately 90% seen once. Sequencing was performed on peripheral blood, taken before any cancer treatment. The receptors derive from a woman aged 35-75 years with stage I squamous cell lung carcinoma. CDR3s include the opening cysteine and the closing phenylalanine or tryptophan. The D gene is left open where the match is weak. A clone size is listed for some rows: how often the clone was seen (once, few, many), or a class if it is expanded.

v_gene,d_gene,j_gene,abundance,CDR3aa,CDR3nt
TRBV6-6,TRBD1,TRBJ2-3,-,CASSYLGQSTDTQYF,TGTGCCAGCAGTTATCTGGGACAGAGCACAGATACGCAGTATTTT
TRBV19,-,TRBJ1-1,-,CASSTLGSGETEAFF,TGTGCCAGTAGCACTTTGGGGTCCGGCGAGACTGAAGCTTTCTTT
TRBV5-1,TRBD1,TRBJ1-2,-,CASSLEGGQGLFYGYTF,TGCGCCAGCAGCTTGGAAGGGGGACAGGGACTTTTCTATGGCTACACCTTC
TRBV5-1,-,TRBJ1-2,-,CASSLFGGADYGYTF,TGCGCCAGCAGCTTGTTCGGGGGCGCGGACTATGGCTACACCTTC
TRBV4-1,-,TRBJ1-5,once,CASSQEDGVPGGQHF,TGCGCCAGCAGCCAAGAAGATGGGGTACCTGGGGGTCAGCATTTT
TRBV18,-,TRBJ2-3,once,CASSPSAMNTQYF,TGTGCCAGCTCACCATCGGCCATGAATACGCAGTATTTT
TRBV4-2,TRBD1,TRBJ1-3,-,CASSPSGQGGGNTIYF,TGTGCCAGCAGCCCCTCCGGACAGGGGGGAGGAAACACCATATATTTT
TRBV7-9,-,TRBJ2-7,-,CASSLASGGSYEQYF,TGTGCCAGCAGCTTAGCATCCGGGGGATCCTACGAGCAGTACTTC
TRBV10-3,TRBD1,TRBJ1-1,-,CAISEVRGLNNTEAFF,TGTGCCATCAGTGAGGTCAGGGGGCTAAATAACACTGAAGCTTTCTTT
TRBV7-3,-,TRBJ2-1,-,CASSLGSYNEQFF,TGTGCCAGCAGCTTAGGATCCTACAATGAGCAGTTCTTC
TRBV19,-,TRBJ2-1,few,CASSHDPGSYNEQFF,TGTGCCAGTAGCCACGACCCGGGGTCCTACAATGAGCAGTTCTTC
TRBV18,-,TRBJ1-2,-,CASSSQVDFGYGYTF,TGTGCCAGCTCATCACAGGTAGACTTTGGATATGGCTACACCTTC
TRBV6-5,TRBD1,TRBJ1-2,few,CASTDRAVTGYTF,TGTGCCAGCACGGACAGGGCTGTTACTGGCTACACCTTC
TRBV29-1,-,TRBJ2-3,-,CSLRRRSTDTQYF,TGCAGTCTGAGGAGACGGAGCACAGATACGCAGTATTTT
TRBV30,TRBD2,TRBJ2-2,-,CAWSVLAGVNTGELFF,TGTGCCTGGAGTGTCCTAGCGGGGGTCAACACCGGGGAGCTGTTTTTT
TRBV7-2,TRBD2,TRBJ2-5,-,CASSKSSGKMGETQYF,TGTGCCAGCAGCAAGTCTAGCGGCAAAATGGGGGAGACCCAGTACTTC
TRBV30,TRBD1,TRBJ2-7,-,CAWSSVFRDRTYEQYF,TGTGCCTGGAGTTCCGTATTCCGGGACAGGACCTACGAGCAGTACTTC